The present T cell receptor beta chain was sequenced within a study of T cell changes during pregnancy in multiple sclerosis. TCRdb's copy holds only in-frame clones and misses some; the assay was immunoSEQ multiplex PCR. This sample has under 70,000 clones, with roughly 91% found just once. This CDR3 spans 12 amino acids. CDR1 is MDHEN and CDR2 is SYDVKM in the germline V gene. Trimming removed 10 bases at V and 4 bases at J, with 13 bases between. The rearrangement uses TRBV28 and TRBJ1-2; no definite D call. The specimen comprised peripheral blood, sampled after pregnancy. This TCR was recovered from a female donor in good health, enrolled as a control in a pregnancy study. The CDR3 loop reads CAIRRVAYGYTF. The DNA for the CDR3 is TGTGCCATACGTCGGGTGGCCTATGGCTACACCTTC.